Listed below are T cell receptor beta chains from one sample, sequenced in a study of blood T cells in healthy people across ages. Using its own MiXCR run on the 5' RACE reads, TCRdb lists one record per CDR3 protein. The sample yields 1.2 million to 1.5 million distinct CDR3 sequences, 42% seen once. The specimen was blood. These receptors were obtained from a woman aged 18-30 years in good health. The CDR3 runs from the conserved cysteine through the conserved F or W. Each record gives: V gene, J gene, CDR3 protein.

V: TRBV9; J: TRBJ2-1; CDR3: CASSGPTSGGYNEQFF
V: TRBV20-1; J: TRBJ2-1; CDR3: CSARNSDRAQTYNEQFF
V: TRBV12-3/TRBV12-4; J: TRBJ2-3; CDR3: CASSLGEGVADTQYF
V: TRBV12-3/TRBV12-4; J: TRBJ1-6; CDR3: CASSRASSYNSPLHF
V: TRBV11-1; J: TRBJ2-5; CDR3: CASSLATALWGNEQYF
V: TRBV4-1; J: .; CDR3: CAGSRVLEVEYEQYF
V: TRBV10-3; J: TRBJ1-4; CDR3: CAISEEQSNEKLFF
V: TRBV20-1; J: TRBJ2-7; CDR3: CSARVSGEGSAYEQYF
V: TRBV7-2; J: .; CDR3: CASSLRQGGIYEQYF
V: TRBV6-5; J: TRBJ1-2; CDR3: CASSYSILQIRGYTF
V: TRBV27; J: TRBJ2-7; CDR3: CASSPGRLYEQYF
V: TRBV10-3; J: TRBJ2-5; CDR3: CAISGGQETQYF
V: TRBV28; J: TRBJ1-6; CDR3: CASRTGVSRSPLHF
V: TRBV7-9; J: .; CDR3: CASSLELETQYF
V: TRBV29-1; J: TRBJ2-5; CDR3: CSAGGQQETQYF
V: TRBV6-5; J: TRBJ2-7; CDR3: CASSLSSASYEQYF
V: TRBV27; J: TRBJ1-2; CDR3: CASSWGRGVYGYTF
V: TRBV6-5; J: TRBJ1-1; CDR3: CASRTLQGWDTEAFF
V: TRBV2; J: TRBJ2-3; CDR3: CASSESSAGESTDTQYF
V: TRBV28; J: TRBJ1-2; CDR3: CASSFPNPAETYGYTF
V: TRBV12-3/TRBV12-4; J: TRBJ1-6; CDR3: CASSLFRGGNSPLHF
V: TRBV2; J: TRBJ1-5; CDR3: CASSPTPLGSNQPQHF
V: TRBV7-2; J: TRBJ1-1; CDR3: CASSFAHMNTEAFF
V: TRBV6-6; J: TRBJ1-5; CDR3: CASSYQDRNQPQHF
V: TRBV15; J: TRBJ2-5; CDR3: CATSRPDKGKETQYF
V: TRBV9; J: TRBJ2-5; CDR3: CASSSLSGQYQETQYF
V: TRBV27; J: TRBJ2-7; CDR3: CASRPAGPYEQYF
V: TRBV3-1; J: TRBJ2-4; CDR3: CASSNIGTVIAKNIQYF
V: TRBV7-6; J: TRBJ1-5; CDR3: CASSQEAPGISNQPQHF
V: TRBV20-1; J: TRBJ2-5; CDR3: CSASPGVNEQYF
V: TRBV5-1; J: TRBJ2-5; CDR3: CASSFGEATETQYF
V: TRBV24-1; J: TRBJ2-1; CDR3: CATSGGLAAGNEQFF